A single sample is the source of the 8 T cell receptor beta chains below, sequenced in a study of shared clonotypes between healthy human individuals. The assay was immunoSEQ multiplex PCR, and TCRdb's table has in-frame clones only and misses some. The table has about 700,000 clones, approximately 79% seen once. Sequencing input: memory CD4+ T cells sorted from blood. Subset here: CD45RA-negative fraction. The source of these receptors is a young woman in good health.

CDR3 bases: TGTGCCACCAGCAGAGTTTCGGGGGATGAAAAACTGTTTTTT. Its translation is CATSRVSGDEKLFF. V gene TRBV15 combines with J gene TRBJ1-4; TRBD1 might be the D (5 bases). This CDR3 has 14 residues. Trimming removed 1 base at V and 6 bases at J, with 9 bases between. Germline assignment: CDR1 LNHNV and CDR2 YYDKDF (reference sequence).

A few counts support this clone. The gene calls are TRBV6-6 and TRBJ1-1; no firm D call. Trimming left V 5 bases short and J 3 bases short, with 16 bases between. The CDR3 is made up of 15 amino acids. CDR1 and CDR2 (germline): MNHNY, SVGAGI (reference sequence). For the CDR3, the DNA is TGTGCCAGCAGTATGGTCCAGAGCTGGGACACTGAAGCTTTCTTT. Amino acids: CASSMVQSWDTEAFF.

The CDR3 sequence is CASSIRSSNQPQHF. In DNA form, the CDR3 reads TGTGCCAGTAGTATTAGGAGTAGCAATCAGCCCCAGCATTTT. The V and J genes are TRBV19 and TRBJ1-5; D not certain. There are 14 residues in the CDR3. The ends were cut back, 3 bases at V and 0 bases at J, with 6 bases in the middle. CDR1 and CDR2 (germline): LNHDA, SQIVND (reference sequence).

As concerns this clone: In the same sample, other DNA sequences code for this CDR3. V usage is TRBV6-5 and J usage is TRBJ2-1; 8 bases fit TRBD2. Per the germline V gene, CDR1 is MNHEY and CDR2 is SVGAGI. With 6 bases clipped from V and 2 bases from J, the junction kept 3 bases outside the gene matches. The CDR3 is made up of 14 amino acids. The CDR3, as DNA: TGTGCCAGCAGGTTACTAGCGGCCTACAATGAGCAGTTCTTC. Protein: CASRLLAAYNEQFF.

V and J are TRBV11-2 and TRBJ1-3, with no clear D. Germline loops: CDR1 SGHAT, CDR2 FQNNGV. The CDR3 runs 15 residues. The germline V and J ends were trimmed by 0 bases and 2 bases, with 8 bases remaining between them. CDR3 nucleotides: TGTGCCAGCAGCTTAGATCAGGCGGCTGGAAACACCATATATTTT. Its protein product is CASSLDQAAGNTIYF. Complete variable domain (other parts from reference TRBV11-2 and TRBJ1-3): EAGVAQSPRYKIIEKRQSVAFWCNPISGHATLYWYQQILGQGPKLLIQFQNNGVVDDSQLPKDRFSAERLKGVDSTLKIQPAKLEDSAVYLCASSLDQAAGNTIYFGEGSWLTVV.

The chain links TRBV10-1 to TRBJ2-2; 8 bases map to TRBD1. Unmatched junction bases numbered 9, after V lost 2 bases and J lost 4 bases. Germline-derived CDR1 and CDR2 are WNHNN and SYGVQD (reference sequence). This CDR3 has 17 residues. CDR3 coding DNA: TGCGCCAGCAGTGAGAATTTCGGGACAGGTCTCACCGGGGAGCTGTTTTTT. It codes for CASSENFGTGLTGELFF.

V is TRBV7-9 and J is TRBJ1-1, with D uncertain. Between the trimmed V and J ends, which lost 4 bases and 7 bases, there was a span of 13 bases. The CDR3 contains 13 residues. Germline V gene data show CDR1 as SEHNR and CDR2 as FQNEAQ (reference sequence). For the CDR3, the DNA is TGTGCCAGCAGCTCCGGTGCTTTTCGTGAAGCTTTCTTT. This encodes CASSSGAFREAFF. Drawing the rest from reference TRBV7-9 and TRBJ1-1, the complete variable domain is DTGVSQNPRHKITKRGQNVTFRCDPISEHNRLYWYRQTLGQGPEFLTYFQNEAQLEKSRLLSDRFSAERPKGSFSTLEIQRTEQGDSAMYLCASSSGAFREAFFGQGTRLTVV.

This rearrangement joins TRBV4-2 to TRBJ2-3, with D uncertain. The CDR3 spans 17 residues. Germline values: CDR1 LGHNA, CDR2 YNFKEQ. Trimming removed 1 base from V and 8 bases from J, with 22 bases in between. The CDR3 loop is CASSQGATTGLPGTQYF. The CDR3 DNA follows: TGTGCCAGCAGCCAAGGGGCTACTACGGGCCTCCCAGGTACGCAGTATTTT.